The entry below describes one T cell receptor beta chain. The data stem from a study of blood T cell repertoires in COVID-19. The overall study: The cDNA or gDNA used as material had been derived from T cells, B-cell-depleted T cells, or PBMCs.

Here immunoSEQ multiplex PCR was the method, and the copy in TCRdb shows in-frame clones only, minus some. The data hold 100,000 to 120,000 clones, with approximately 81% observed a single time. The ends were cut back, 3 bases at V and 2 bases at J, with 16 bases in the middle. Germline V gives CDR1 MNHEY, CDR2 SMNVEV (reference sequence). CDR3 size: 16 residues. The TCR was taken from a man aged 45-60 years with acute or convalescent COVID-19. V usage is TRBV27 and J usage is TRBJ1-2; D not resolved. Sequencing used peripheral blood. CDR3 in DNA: TGTGCCAGCAGTTTCCGGGGAGACTCAACAAACTATGGCTACACCTTC. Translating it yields CASSFRGDSTNYGYTF.